The next 21 T cell receptor beta chains were all read from a single sample in a study of OX40 agonist ivuxolimab in advanced cancers. To prepare the library, the immunoSEQ multiplex PCR assay was applied. Drawn from immuneACCESS, this table holds only the in-frame rearrangements with V and J called that TCRdb kept. Clones are partly lost; checked studies trace under half to an unresolved V gene and leave the rest unexplained. The sample contains about 50,000 clones, 70% to 90% of them found a single time. Clones ranked in the top ten supply 0.5% to 0.65% of the sample. Here the sequenced sample was CD4+ or CD8+ T cells sorted from blood, taken in a trial of the OX40 agonist ivuxolimab. The receptors stem from an adult with an advanced solid tumor such as melanoma, head and neck, liver or kidney cancer.

This chain joins TRBV27 and TRBJ1-2; tentative D call: TRBD1 (6 bases). Germline CDR1 MNHEY, CDR2 SMNVEV (reference sequence). Between the trimmed V and J ends, which lost 4 bases and 7 bases, there was a span of 13 bases. This CDR3 has 13 amino acids. This CDR3 is CASSWGQGFGYTF. In DNA form, the CDR3 reads TGTGCCAGCAGTTGGGGGCAGGGCTTTGGCTACACCTTC.

The DNA of the CDR3 is TGCGCCAGCAGCCTGACCCTTCGTTTCCGGCTCGATGGCTACACCTTC. This sequence encodes CASSLTLRFRLDGYTF. The chain employs TRBV4-1 and TRBJ1-2; D gene uncertain. The CDR3 totals 16 residues. The V end lost 4 bases, the J end lost 6 bases, and 21 bases lay between the germline ends. The germline CDR1 and CDR2 sequences are MGHRA and YSYEKL.

Here the CDR3 reads CASSFMGPRGIDEQFF. DNA for the CDR3: TGTGCCAGCAGTTTCATGGGGCCCCGGGGTATTGATGAGCAGTTCTTC. The chain recombines TRBV27 with TRBJ2-1; D may be TRBD1 or TRBD2 (5 bases each). Germline CDR1 reads MNHEY; CDR2 reads SMNVEV (reference sequence). The germline V and J ends were trimmed by 3 bases and 8 bases, with 20 bases remaining between them. The CDR3 is 16 amino acids.

This clone was found once. The V call is TRBV7-9, the J call TRBJ2-1; D is tentatively TRBD1 or TRBD2 (5 bases each). CDR1 SEHNR and CDR2 FQNEAQ come from the germline V gene (reference sequence). The V gene lost 5 bases and the J gene lost 4 bases, with 15 bases spanning the gap. The CDR3 is made up of 15 amino acids. The CDR3 reads CASSPRGQGYNEQFF. Here the CDR3 DNA reads TGTGCCAGCAGCCCCCGGGGCCAGGGTTACAATGAGCAGTTCTTC.

The chain employs TRBV19 and TRBJ2-3; TRBD1 might be the D (5 bases). Trimming cost V 5 bases and J 6 bases, with 12 bases left between them. The CDR3 extends over 13 amino acids. Germline CDR1 and CDR2: LNHDA and SQIVND (reference sequence). DNA for the CDR3: TGTGCCAGTAGTTTCCGACAGATGGATACGCAGTATTTT. It translates to CASSFRQMDTQYF.

The chain links TRBV6-6 to TRBJ2-3; no reliable D call. Trimming pared 6 bases from V and 0 bases from J, leaving 10 bases between. Germline V gives CDR1 MNHNY, CDR2 SVGAGI (reference sequence). This CDR3 has 14 amino acids. In DNA form, the CDR3 reads TGTGCCAGCAGCCATCGGCTAAGCACAGATACGCAGTATTTT. Its protein product is CASSHRLSTDTQYF.

The V call is TRBV27, the J call TRBJ1-1, with 8 bases fitting TRBD1. The CDR3 consists of 16 residues. Looked up from germline, CDR1 is MNHEY and CDR2 is SMNVEV (reference sequence). Unmatched junction bases numbered 4, after V lost 0 bases and J lost 1 base. In DNA, the CDR3 is TGTGCCAGCAGTTTATCATCAGGGGGCGGGAACACTGAAGCTTTCTTT. It translates to CASSLSSGGGNTEAFF.

The chain uses TRBV27 and TRBJ1-6; 7 nucleotides match TRBD1. CDR3 length: 18 amino acids. V lost 1 base and J lost 2; bases outside the gene matches: 8. Germline CDR1 MNHEY, CDR2 SMNVEV (reference sequence). The CDR3 region is CASSLFRPQGAYNSPLHF. The CDR3 DNA follows: TGTGCCAGCAGTTTATTCAGACCCCAGGGGGCCTATAATTCACCCCTCCACTTT.

This chain joins TRBV19 and TRBJ2-7; 10 bases are a match to TRBD1. This CDR3 region has 14 residues. In germline, CDR1 is LNHDA, CDR2 SQIVND (reference sequence). After removal of 5 bases from V and 5 bases from J, the junction contained 6 bases not matched to a gene. CDR3 nucleotide sequence: TGTGCCAGTAGTTTACGGACAGGGGGAAACGAGCAGTACTTC. This translates into CASSLRTGGNEQYF.

This rearrangement joins TRBV7-3 to TRBJ2-2; maybe TRBD1 (5 bases). V was cut by 5 bases and J by 6 bases, with 10 bases left in between. Germline V gives CDR1 SGHTA, CDR2 FQGTGA. The CDR3 runs to 13 residues. The CDR3 nucleotides read TGTGCCAGCAGCCGCTTAGGGGCCGGGGAGCTGTTTTTT. Its translation: CASSRLGAGELFF.

The genes are TRBV5-4 and TRBJ1-4, with 10 bases lining up with TRBD1. Germline loops: CDR1 SGHNT, CDR2 YYREEE (reference sequence). The CDR3 consists of 15 residues. Unmatched junction bases numbered 6, after V lost 5 bases and J lost 5 bases. The CDR3 loop reads CASRRQGAGNEKLFF. The CDR3 DNA sequence: TGTGCCAGCAGGAGACAGGGGGCGGGGAATGAAAAACTGTTTTTT.

This clone was detected only a few times. This chain connects TRBV5-4 to TRBJ2-5; no clear D. V lost 4 bases to trimming and J lost 0 bases, with 10 bases between them. Looked up from germline, CDR1 is SGHNT and CDR2 is YYREEE (reference sequence). The CDR3 covers 14 residues. CDR3 sequence: CASSPRRDQETQYF. CDR3 in DNA: TGTGCCAGCAGCCCCAGACGGGACCAAGAGACCCAGTACTTC.

The rearrangement uses TRBV6-6 and TRBJ2-5; no reliable D call. Trimming removed 5 bases from V and 0 bases from J, with 10 bases in between. This CDR3 has 14 amino acids. Germline V gene sequence: CDR1 MNHNY, CDR2 SVGAGI (reference sequence). The CDR3 here is CASSRAGYQETQYF. As DNA, the CDR3 is TGTGCCAGCAGTCGAGCCGGGTACCAAGAGACCCAGTACTTC.

V usage is TRBV25-1 and J usage is TRBJ1-2, with D unresolved. Trimming took off 4 bases at V and 4 bases at J, with 10 bases between the two ends. Germline V gene lookup returns CDR1 MGHDK and CDR2 SYGVNS. CDR3 length: 13 amino acids. The DNA for the CDR3 is TGTGCCAGCAGTGGAACGGTTAGCTATGGCTACACCTTC. This gives the protein CASSGTVSYGYTF.

The chain couples TRBV11-2 to TRBJ2-3; no firm D call. Per germline, CDR1 SGHAT and CDR2 FQNNGV. This CDR3 is built from 14 residues. Between the trimmed V and J ends, which lost 3 bases and 4 bases, there was a span of 11 bases. As DNA, the CDR3 is TGTGCCAGCAGCTTTCATAGAGCCTCAGATACGCAGTATTTT. It encodes CASSFHRASDTQYF.

The chain is built from TRBV6-1 and TRBJ2-3; D is unclear. This CDR3 is 13 amino acids long. CDR1 is MNHNS and CDR2 is SASEGT in the germline V gene. With 7 bases removed from V and 7 bases from J, the gap between germline ends came to 15 bases. The CDR3 DNA reads TGTGCCAGCACTGGAACACTCCTTTATACGCAGTATTTT. This gives the protein CASTGTLLYTQYF.

The chain is built from TRBV28 and TRBJ1-1; TRBD1 aligns across 8 bases. This CDR3 has 15 residues. Germline V gives CDR1 MDHEN, CDR2 SYDVKM. After removal of 4 bases from V and 3 bases from J, the junction contained 7 bases not matched to a gene. CDR3 nucleotide sequence: TGTGCCAGCAGTTGGGCAGGGGGCGCATACACTGAAGCTTTCTTT. It yields the protein CASSWAGGAYTEAFF.

V is TRBV4-1 and J is TRBJ1-4; D uncertain. Germline V CDR1 and CDR2: MGHRA, YSYEKL. The CDR3 length is 15 residues. The V end was cut by 0 bases, the J end by 5 bases, with 10 bases between. The CDR3 nucleotides are TGCGCCAGCAGCCAAGATGACCAGCAAAATGAAAAACTGTTTTTT. Encoded protein: CASSQDDQQNEKLFF.

CDR3 nucleotide sequence: TGTGCCTGGAGTGGTGTAGGGGCGGGCACTGAAGCTTTCTTT. It translates to CAWSGVGAGTEAFF. The chain employs TRBV30 and TRBJ1-1, with D possibly TRBD1 on 5 matching bases. V lost 1 base and J 4 bases, leaving 13 bases between the germline ends. Germline assignment: CDR1 GTSNPN and CDR2 SVGIG (reference sequence). The CDR3 length is 14 residues.

V and J are TRBV7-3 and TRBJ2-1, with 11 bases identical to TRBD2. This CDR3 has 17 residues. Germline lookup yields CDR1 SGHTA and CDR2 FQGTGA. J gave up 0 bases and V 5 bases, and 6 bases lay outside the gene matches. The CDR3: CASSPGGLAASYNEQFF. In nucleotides, the CDR3 is TGTGCCAGCAGCCCGGGGGGACTAGCGGCCTCCTACAATGAGCAGTTCTTC.

The J gene is TRBJ2-5, the V gene TRBV7-8, with 7 bases aligning to TRBD2. Trimming cost V 1 base and J 4 bases; bases outside gene matches: 3. CDR1 is SGHVS, CDR2 FQNEAQ, per germline. CDR3 length: 14 amino acids. The CDR3 is CASSLVPGGETQYF. For the CDR3, the DNA is TGTGCCAGCAGCTTAGTCCCGGGAGGAGAGACCCAGTACTTC.